The sequence of this T cell receptor beta chain was determined in a study of blood T cell repertoires in COVID-19. Study as a whole: COVID-19 samples from acute and convalescent phases originated in the United States, Italy and Spain. Nucleic acid was either cDNA or gDNA, and it came from T cells, B-cell-depleted T cells, or PBMCs.

In the authors' workflow: Amplification from reference gene primers served as the basis for estimated nucleated cell counts. Measured with immunoSEQ multiplex PCR; TCRdb has only the in-frame clones, and not every one. For V, J and clone size, that table is used; D and trimming come from the DNA. The sample has about 75,000 clones, 88% seen once. Germline loops: CDR1 SQVTM, CDR2 ANQGSEA. After removal of 7 bases from V and 2 bases from J, the junction contained 6 bases not matched to a gene. The CDR3 is made up of 13 amino acids. The sample taken for sequencing was peripheral blood. This sequence originates from a human donor in a cohort sampled during active COVID-19. V and J are TRBV29-1 and TRBJ1-2, with 8 bases lining up with TRBD1. CDR3 protein: CSAGTGSNYGYTF. CDR3 in DNA: TGCAGCGCCGGGACAGGCTCCAACTATGGCTACACCTTC.